Each of the 7 T cell receptor beta chains below was sequenced from the same sample in a study of cytomegalovirus exposure and HLA in healthy donors. Primers included in the PCR were 60 Vbeta and 13 Jbeta primers. The table came from immunoSEQ multiplex PCR; TCRdb's copy has only in-frame clones and leaves some out. The sample includes about 95,000 clones, more than 70% of them seen just once. The sample taken for sequencing was PBMCs. The receptors here all came from a man aged 18 to 30 in good health and CMV-seropositive.

This CDR3 is CAISGTGENTGELFF. CDR3 nucleotides: TGTGCCATCAGTGGGACAGGGGAAAACACCGGGGAGCTGTTTTTT. This sequence joins TRBV10-3 and TRBJ2-2; 9 bases agree with TRBD1. Germline V gene lookup returns CDR1 ENHRY and CDR2 SYGVKD. Unmatched junction bases numbered 2, after V lost 4 bases and J lost 2 bases. This CDR3 is built from 15 residues.

This sequence joins TRBV30 and TRBJ1-5; D unresolved. CDR3 length: 12 amino acids. V shed 2 bases and J shed 1 base, with 3 bases lying between them. Germline CDR1 is GTSNPN and CDR2 is SVGIG (reference sequence). The CDR3 sequence is CAWSRSNQPQHF. In nucleotides, the CDR3 is TGTGCCTGGAGTCGGAGCAATCAGCCCCAGCATTTT.

V gene TRBV28 combines with J gene TRBJ1-1; unclear D gene. The V end lost 5 bases, the J end lost 10 bases, and 14 bases lay between the germline ends. The CDR3 sequence is 12 residues long. In germline, CDR1 is MDHEN, CDR2 SYDVKM. The CDR3 is CASSQRRDSAFF. Here the CDR3 DNA reads TGTGCCAGCAGTCAGCGCCGAGACTCAGCTTTCTTT.

The chain carries TRBV6-1 and TRBJ2-5, with 9 positions matching TRBD2. The J call may be wrong; the DNA end is better matched by TRBJ2-7. The CDR3 is made up of 12 amino acids. CDR1 MNHNS and CDR2 SASEGT come from the germline V gene. CDR3 sequence: CASTPAGGEQYF. The CDR3 coding sequence is TGTGCCAGCACCCCAGCGGGGGGCGAGCAGTACTTC.

V usage is TRBV5-5 and J usage is TRBJ1-6, with 10 bases lining up with TRBD1. CDR3 length equals 16 residues. The trim removed 0 bases at V and 6 bases at J, leaving 3 bases unmatched. Germline loops: CDR1 SGHKS, CDR2 YYEKEE (reference sequence). The CDR3 coding sequence is TGTGCCAGCAGCTTGGATCGGGACAGGGGTAATTCACCCCTCCACTTT. Translated, it gives CASSLDRDRGNSPLHF.

This clone was observed a single time. The chain couples TRBV7-6 to TRBJ2-5; a weak D match, TRBD2 (5 bases). V lost 0 bases and J lost 5, with 7 bases in between. The germline V gene encodes CDR1 SGHVS and CDR2 FNYEAQ. This CDR3 comprises 13 residues. DNA of the CDR3: TGTGCCAGCAGCTTAGCGAGAGGGGAGACCCAGTACTTC. Protein sequence: CASSLARGETQYF.

J is TRBJ1-1 and V is TRBV7-9, with a tentative D call TRBD1 (6 bases). Trimming took 8 bases from V and 0 from J, leaving 10 bases between them. The CDR3 has 13 amino acids. CDR1 is SEHNR, CDR2 FQNEAQ, per germline (reference sequence). CDR3 sequence (DNA): TGTGCCAGCTCAAGGGGGATGAACACTGAAGCTTTCTTT. The encoded protein is CASSRGMNTEAFF.